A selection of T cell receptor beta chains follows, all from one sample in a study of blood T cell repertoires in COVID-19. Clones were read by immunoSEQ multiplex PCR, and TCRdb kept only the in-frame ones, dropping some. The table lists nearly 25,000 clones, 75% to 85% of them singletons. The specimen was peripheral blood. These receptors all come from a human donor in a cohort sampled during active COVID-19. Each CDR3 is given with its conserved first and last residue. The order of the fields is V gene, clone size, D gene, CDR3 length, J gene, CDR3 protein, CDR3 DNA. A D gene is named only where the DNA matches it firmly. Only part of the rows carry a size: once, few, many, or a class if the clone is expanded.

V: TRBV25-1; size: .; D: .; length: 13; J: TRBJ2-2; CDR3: CASRLRNTGELFF; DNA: TGTGCCAGCCGATTGAGGAACACCGGGGAGCTGTTTTTT
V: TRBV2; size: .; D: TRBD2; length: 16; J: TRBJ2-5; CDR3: CASSVLAGDLQETQYF; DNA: TGTGCCAGCAGTGTACTAGCGGGGGATCTCCAAGAGACCCAGTACTTC
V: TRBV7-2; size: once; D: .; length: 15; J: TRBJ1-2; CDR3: CASSSQGTTPRGYTF; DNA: TGTGCCAGCAGCTCGCAAGGGACAACCCCACGAGGCTACACCTTC
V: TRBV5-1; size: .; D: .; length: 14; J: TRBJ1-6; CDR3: CASSVAGDGSPLHF; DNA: TGCGCCAGCAGCGTCGCAGGGGATGGTTCACCCCTCCACTTT
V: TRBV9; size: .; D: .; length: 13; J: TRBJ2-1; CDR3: CASSARSDNEQFF; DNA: TGTGCCAGCAGCGCGCGAAGTGACAATGAGCAGTTCTTC
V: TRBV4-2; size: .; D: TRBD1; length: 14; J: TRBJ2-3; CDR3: CASSRTGGTDTQYF; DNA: TGTGCCAGCAGCCGGACAGGGGGCACAGATACGCAGTATTTT
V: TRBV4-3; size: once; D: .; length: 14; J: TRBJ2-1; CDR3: CASSQGAGYNEQFF; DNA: TGCGCCAGCAGCCAAGGGGCGGGGTACAATGAGCAGTTCTTC
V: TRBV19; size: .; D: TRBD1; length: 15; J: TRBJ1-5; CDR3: CASRLQGAPIQPQHF; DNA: TGTGCCAGTAGACTACAGGGGGCTCCCATTCAGCCCCAGCATTTT
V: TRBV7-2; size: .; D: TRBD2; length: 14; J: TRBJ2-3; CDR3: CASGREGRKDTQYF; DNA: TGTGCCAGCGGTCGGGAGGGGAGGAAAGATACGCAGTATTTT
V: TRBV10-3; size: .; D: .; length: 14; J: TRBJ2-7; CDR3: CAISVDSSSYEQYF; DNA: TGTGCCATCAGTGTGGACTCAAGCTCCTACGAGCAGTACTTC
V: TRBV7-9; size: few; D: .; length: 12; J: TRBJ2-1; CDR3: CASSPQGHEQFF; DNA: TGTGCCAGCAGCCCACAGGGTCATGAGCAGTTCTTC
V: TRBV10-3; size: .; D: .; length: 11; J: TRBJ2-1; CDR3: CAIRGRNEQFF; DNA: TGTGCCATCAGGGGGCGGAATGAGCAGTTCTTC
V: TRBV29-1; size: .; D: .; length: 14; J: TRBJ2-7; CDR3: CSVEVRDLQYEQYF; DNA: TGCAGCGTTGAAGTCAGAGACCTACAGTACGAGCAGTACTTC
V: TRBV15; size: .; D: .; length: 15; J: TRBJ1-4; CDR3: CATSRGRQGGEKLFF; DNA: TGTGCCACCAGCAGAGGACGCCAGGGAGGTGAAAAACTGTTTTTT
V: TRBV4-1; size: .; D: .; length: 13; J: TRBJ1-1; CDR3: CASSQGRDTEAFF; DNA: TGCGCCAGCAGCCAAGGACGGGACACTGAAGCTTTCTTT
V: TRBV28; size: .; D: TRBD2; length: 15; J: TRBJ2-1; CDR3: CASSFASGKVNEQFF; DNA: TGTGCCAGCAGTTTCGCTAGCGGGAAGGTAAATGAGCAGTTCTTC
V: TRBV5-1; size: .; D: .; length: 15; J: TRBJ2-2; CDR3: CASSPRTAGSGELFF; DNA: TGCGCCAGCAGCCCGCGGACAGCCGGGTCCGGGGAGCTGTTTTTT
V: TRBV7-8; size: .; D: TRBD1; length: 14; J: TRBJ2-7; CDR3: CASSPRDRAYEQYF; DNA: TGTGCCAGCAGCCCTCGGGACAGGGCATACGAGCAGTACTTC
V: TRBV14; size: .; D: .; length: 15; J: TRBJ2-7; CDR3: CASSRRQTSSYEQYF; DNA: TGTGCCAGCAGCCGGCGACAGACTAGCTCCTACGAGCAGTACTTC
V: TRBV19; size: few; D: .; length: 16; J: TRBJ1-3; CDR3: CASSIRSTSSGNTIYF; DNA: TGTGCCAGTAGTATTCGGTCGACTAGCTCTGGAAACACCATATATTTT
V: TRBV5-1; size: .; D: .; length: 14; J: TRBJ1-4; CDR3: CASSLGRSDEKLFF; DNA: TGCGCCAGCAGCTTAGGCAGGTCTGATGAAAAACTGTTTTTT
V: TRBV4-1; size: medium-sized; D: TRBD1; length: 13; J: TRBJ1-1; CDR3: CASSFRQGAEAFF; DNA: TGCGCCAGCAGCTTCCGACAGGGGGCTGAAGCTTTCTTT
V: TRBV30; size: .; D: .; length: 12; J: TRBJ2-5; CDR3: CAWTPTQETQYF; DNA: TGTGCCTGGACTCCTACTCAAGAGACCCAGTACTTC
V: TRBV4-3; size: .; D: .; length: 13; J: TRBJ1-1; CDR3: CASSQDRGLEAFF; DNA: TGCGCCAGCAGCCAAGATAGAGGGCTAGAAGCTTTCTTT
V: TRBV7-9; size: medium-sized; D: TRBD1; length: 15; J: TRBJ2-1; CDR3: CASSFGQGRWKEQFF; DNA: TGTGCCAGCAGCTTCGGACAGGGTCGCTGGAAAGAGCAGTTCTTC
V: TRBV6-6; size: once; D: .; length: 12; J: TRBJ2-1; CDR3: CASSSARNEQFF; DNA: TGTGCCAGCAGTTCCGCTCGGAATGAGCAGTTCTTC
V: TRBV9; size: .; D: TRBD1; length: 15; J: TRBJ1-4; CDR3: CASSAMQGATEKLFF; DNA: TGTGCCAGCAGCGCCATGCAGGGGGCGACGGAAAAACTGTTTTTT
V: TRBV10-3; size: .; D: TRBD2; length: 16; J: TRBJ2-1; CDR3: CAISAGTSGVYNEQFF; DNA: TGTGCCATCAGCGCCGGGACTAGCGGAGTATACAATGAGCAGTTCTTC